Listed below are T cell receptor beta chains from one sample, sequenced in a study of vaccination and CD4 T cells after COVID-19. TCRdb processed the PCR reads anew with MiXCR; each CDR3 protein has one entry. The sample lists under 20,000 distinct CDR3 sequences, approximately 57% occurring once. No cognate antigen is known for these TCRs. The sample in question was CD4+ T cells from blood, cultured in vitro, obtained before SARS-CoV-2 vaccination. Receptor source: a human donor who had recovered from COVID-19. Each CDR3 is given without its conserved first and last residue. D genes are given only for firm matches. Size is stated for part of the rows, as once, few or many counts, or as a class when the clone is expanded.

J gene,clone size,D gene,V gene,CDR3 protein
TRBJ2-4,medium-sized,NA,TRBV20-1,SARDLTGLAKNIQY
TRBJ2-5,NA,NA,TRBV5-4,ASSSSIGVETQY
TRBJ1-5,NA,NA,TRBV18,ASSRAGGNQPQH
TRBJ2-7,once,NA,TRBV5-4,ASSLKGGAYEQY
TRBJ1-5,NA,NA,TRBV19,ASSIYGVMIDQPQH
TRBJ2-7,NA,NA,TRBV19,ASANPGSTYEQY
TRBJ1-1,NA,NA,TRBV10-2,ASSEAGTLNTEAF
TRBJ2-5,NA,TRBD1,TRBV5-1,ASSLGRQGALQETQY
TRBJ2-5,few,TRBD2,TRBV7-2,ASSRPSLAGKETQY
TRBJ2-3,few,NA,TRBV15,ATSRTLQADTQY
TRBJ1-1,NA,NA,TRBV6-1,ASSLYQANTEAF
TRBJ1-6,NA,NA,TRBV20-1,SPGRINSPLH
TRBJ1-1,once,NA,TRBV6-1,ASTLGGGVSAF
TRBJ1-2,NA,NA,TRBV28,ASSLQGWGYT
TRBJ1-2,NA,TRBD1,TRBV5-4,ASSYWGQGYYGYT
TRBJ2-1,NA,NA,TRBV11-2,ASSRDLNNEQF
TRBJ1-5,NA,TRBD1,TRBV28,ASHPFSTRGNQPQH
TRBJ1-5,few,NA,TRBV12-3/TRBV12-4,ASSLGGSNQPQH
TRBJ2-2,NA,NA,TRBV6-2/TRBV6-3,ASRRDNTGELF
TRBJ2-7,few,NA,TRBV19,ASSMVGSSYEQY
TRBJ2-5,NA,NA,TRBV2,ASSNTGKETQY
TRBJ2-5,NA,NA,TRBV6-2/TRBV6-3,ASMDQQETQY
TRBJ2-7,few,NA,TRBV11-2,ASSLAFRGLAREQY
TRBJ2-3,NA,TRBD2,TRBV29-1,SVGGLAGYSTDTQY
TRBJ1-5,few,NA,TRBV6-1,ASRPYSNQPQH
TRBJ2-2,NA,NA,TRBV12-5,ASALSPDGTGELF
TRBJ2-7,NA,NA,TRBV5-6,ASSLSGVRTYEQY